The clone carrying this T cell receptor (beta chain) was observed many times. The data belong to a study of blood T cell repertoires in COVID-19. Study context: Samples taken during acute and convalescent COVID-19 were collected in the United States, Italy and Spain. PBMCs, B-cell-depleted T cells, or T cells provided the cDNA or gDNA that made up the material.

Under the authors' procedure: Estimates of nucleated cell counts were drawn from the amplification of reference gene primers. Assay: immunoSEQ multiplex PCR; the TCRdb copy retains only in-frame clones and omits some. That table supplies the V and J calls and clone size; D and trimming were determined from the DNA. The sample records 200,000 to 300,000 clones, roughly 88% being singletons. The clonotype was recovered from a man aged 40-49 years with acute or convalescent COVID-19. The sample taken for sequencing was peripheral blood.

CDR3 sequence reads: CSVEGVTSGRVEVTQYF. The CDR3 nucleotides read TGCAGCGTTGAAGGTGTCACTAGCGGGAGGGTTGAGGTTACGCAGTATTTT. V is TRBV29-1 and J is TRBJ2-3; TRBD2 agrees at 13 bases. The V and J ends lost 1 base and 8 bases, in that order; junction bases with no gene match: 12. Per the germline V gene, CDR1 is SQVTM and CDR2 is ANQGSEA. CDR3 length: 17 residues.